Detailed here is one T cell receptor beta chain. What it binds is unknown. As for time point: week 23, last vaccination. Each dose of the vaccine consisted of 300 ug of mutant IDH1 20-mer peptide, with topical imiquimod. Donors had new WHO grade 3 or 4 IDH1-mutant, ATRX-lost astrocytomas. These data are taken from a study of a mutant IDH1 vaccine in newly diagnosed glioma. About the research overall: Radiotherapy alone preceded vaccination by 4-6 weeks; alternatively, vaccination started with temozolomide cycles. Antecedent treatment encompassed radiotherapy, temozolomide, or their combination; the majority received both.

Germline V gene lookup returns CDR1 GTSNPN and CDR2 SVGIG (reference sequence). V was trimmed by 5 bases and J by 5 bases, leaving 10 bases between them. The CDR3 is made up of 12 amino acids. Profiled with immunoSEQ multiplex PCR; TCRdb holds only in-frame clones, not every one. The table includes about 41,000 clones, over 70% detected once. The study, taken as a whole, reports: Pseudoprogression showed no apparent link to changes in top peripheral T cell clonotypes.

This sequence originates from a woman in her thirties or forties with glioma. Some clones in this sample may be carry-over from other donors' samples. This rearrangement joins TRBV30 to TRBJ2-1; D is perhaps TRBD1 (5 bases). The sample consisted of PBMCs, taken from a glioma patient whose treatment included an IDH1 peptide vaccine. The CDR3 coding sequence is TGTGCCTGGGCCAGGGAAAACAATGAGCAGTTCTTC. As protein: CAWARENNEQFF.